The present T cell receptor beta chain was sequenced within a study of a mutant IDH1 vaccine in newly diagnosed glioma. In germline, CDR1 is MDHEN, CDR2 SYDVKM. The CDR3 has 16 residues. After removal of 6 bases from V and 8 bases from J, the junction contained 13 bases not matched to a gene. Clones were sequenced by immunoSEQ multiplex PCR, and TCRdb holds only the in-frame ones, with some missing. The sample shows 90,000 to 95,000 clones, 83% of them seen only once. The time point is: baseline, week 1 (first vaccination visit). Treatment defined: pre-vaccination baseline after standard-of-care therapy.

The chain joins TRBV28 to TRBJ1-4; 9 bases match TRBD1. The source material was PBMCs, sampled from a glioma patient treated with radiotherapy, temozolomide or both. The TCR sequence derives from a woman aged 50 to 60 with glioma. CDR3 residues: CASSYITGGVWEKLFF. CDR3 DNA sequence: TGTGCCAGCAGCTACATCACAGGGGGCGTTTGGGAAAAACTGTTTTTT. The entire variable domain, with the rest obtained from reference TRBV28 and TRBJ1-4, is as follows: DVKVTQSSRYLVKRTGEKVFLECVQDMDHENMFWYRQDPGLGLRLIYFSYDVKMKEKGDIPEGYSVSREKKERFSLILESASTNQTSMYLCASSYITGGVWEKLFFGSGTQLSVL.